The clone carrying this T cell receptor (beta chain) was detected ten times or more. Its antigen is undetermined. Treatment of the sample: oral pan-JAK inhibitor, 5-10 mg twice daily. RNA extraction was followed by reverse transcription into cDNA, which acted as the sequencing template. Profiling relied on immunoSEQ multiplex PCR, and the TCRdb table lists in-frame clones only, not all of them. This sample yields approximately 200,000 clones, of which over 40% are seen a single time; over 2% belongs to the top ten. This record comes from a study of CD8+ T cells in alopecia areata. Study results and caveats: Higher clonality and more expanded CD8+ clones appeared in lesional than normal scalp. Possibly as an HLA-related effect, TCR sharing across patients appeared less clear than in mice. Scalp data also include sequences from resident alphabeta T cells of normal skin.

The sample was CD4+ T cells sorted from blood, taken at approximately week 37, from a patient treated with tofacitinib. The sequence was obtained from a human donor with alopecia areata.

CDR3 amino acids: CASRNQGGSGSGEQYF. CDR3 DNA sequence: TGCGCCAGCAGAAACCAGGGGGGTAGCGGGAGCGGCGAGCAGTACTTC. The V and J genes are TRBV4-1 and TRBJ2-7; 9 nucleotides align to TRBD2. Trimming at V came to 6 bases and at J to 6 bases, leaving 15 bases not matched to a gene. This CDR3 is built from 16 residues. Germline CDR1 MGHRA, CDR2 YSYEKL.